The following is a TCR beta chain sequence with its context. Its specificity is unknown. V lost 4 bases, J lost 2 bases, and 8 bases stayed unmatched. The CDR3 sequence is 16 residues long. The germline V gene has CDR1 MNHEY and CDR2 SVGAGI. The data belong to a study of cytomegalovirus exposure and HLA in healthy donors. On the study more broadly: As released early, the data held around 80 million unique TCRs from HLA-typed donors.

Both 60 Vbeta primers and 13 Jbeta primers went into the PCR. This table comes from immunoSEQ multiplex PCR, and its TCRdb copy is limited to in-frame clones, with some not included. The profile shows 110,000 or so clones, 67% of them singletons. Study-wide results and limits: A highly shared variant cluster was judged a likely technical artifact. Earlier analysis yielded a pattern in which most TCR beta V segments were productive about 87% or about 30% of the time.

The study sampled nominally healthy donors, though unrecorded immune exposures were likely. The sequenced sample was PBMCs. The clonotype comes from a man between 18 and 35 years old in good health and CMV-seropositive. This rearrangement joins TRBV6-5 to TRBJ2-3; the match to TRBD1 covers 8 bases. DNA of the CDR3: TGTGCCAGCAGTTTCGGGACAGGCAAAAACACAGATACGCAGTATTTT. Translating gives CASSFGTGKNTDTQYF.